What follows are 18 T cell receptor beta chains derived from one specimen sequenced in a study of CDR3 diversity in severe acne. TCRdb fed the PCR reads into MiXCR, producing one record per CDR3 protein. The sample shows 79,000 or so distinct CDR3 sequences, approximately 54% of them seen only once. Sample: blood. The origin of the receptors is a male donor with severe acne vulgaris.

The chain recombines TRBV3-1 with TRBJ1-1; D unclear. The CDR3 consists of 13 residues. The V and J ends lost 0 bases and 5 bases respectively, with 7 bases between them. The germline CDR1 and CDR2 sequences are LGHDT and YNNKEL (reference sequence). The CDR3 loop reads CASSQDRSTEAFF. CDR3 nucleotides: TGTGCCAGCAGCCAAGACAGAAGTACTGAAGCTTTCTTT.

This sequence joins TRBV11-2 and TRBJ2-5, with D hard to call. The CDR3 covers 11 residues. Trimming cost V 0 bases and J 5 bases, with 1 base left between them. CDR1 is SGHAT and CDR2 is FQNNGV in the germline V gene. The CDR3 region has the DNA TGTGCCAGCAGCTTAGAGGAGACCCAGTACTTC. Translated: CASSLEETQYF.

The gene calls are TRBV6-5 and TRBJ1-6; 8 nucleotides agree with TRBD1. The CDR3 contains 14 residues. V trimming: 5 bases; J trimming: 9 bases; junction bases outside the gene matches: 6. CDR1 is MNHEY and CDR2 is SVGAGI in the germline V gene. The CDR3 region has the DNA TGTGCCAGCAGTGGCCGAGACAGGGGTTCACCCCTCCACTTT. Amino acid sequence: CASSGRDRGSPLHF.

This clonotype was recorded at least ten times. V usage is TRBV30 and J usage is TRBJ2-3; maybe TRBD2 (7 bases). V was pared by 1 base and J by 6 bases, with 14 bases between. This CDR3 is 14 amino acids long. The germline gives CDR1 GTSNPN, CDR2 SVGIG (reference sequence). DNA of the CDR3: TGTGCCTGGAGTGAGGGGGGGACGTCGGATACGCAGTATTTT. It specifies CAWSEGGTSDTQYF.

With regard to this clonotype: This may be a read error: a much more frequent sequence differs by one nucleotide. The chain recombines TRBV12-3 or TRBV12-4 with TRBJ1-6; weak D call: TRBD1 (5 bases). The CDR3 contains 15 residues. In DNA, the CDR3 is TGTGCCAGCAGTTATAGACAGTGGGAGAATTCATCCCTCCACTTT. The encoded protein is CASSYRQWENSSLHF.

The CDR3 coding sequence is TGTGCCAGCAGTGTTACAGGGGTTGGTGAAGCTTTCTTT. Translated: CASSVTGVGEAFF. The chain uses TRBV25-1 and TRBJ1-1; 7 positions match TRBD1. The V gene end was trimmed by 4 bases and the J gene end by 7 bases; junction bases not matched to a gene: 6. CDR1 and CDR2 (germline): MGHDK, SYGVNS. The CDR3 contains 13 residues.

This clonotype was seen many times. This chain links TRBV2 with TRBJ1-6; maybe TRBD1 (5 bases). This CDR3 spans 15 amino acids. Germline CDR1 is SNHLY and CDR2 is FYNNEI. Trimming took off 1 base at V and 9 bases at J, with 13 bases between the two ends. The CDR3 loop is CASSEGWGSGSPLHF. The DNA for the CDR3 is TGTGCCAGCAGTGAAGGATGGGGGTCAGGTTCACCCCTCCACTTT.

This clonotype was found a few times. CDR3 sequence: CASRQGGRATYEQYF. The CDR3 bases are TGTGCCAGCAGGCAAGGGGGGAGGGCCACCTACGAGCAGTACTTC. The chain links TRBV7-2 to TRBJ2-7; tentative D call: TRBD2 (7 bases). Looked up from germline, CDR1 is SGHTA and CDR2 is FQGNSA. The V gene lost 6 bases and the J gene lost 2 bases, with 17 bases spanning the gap. The CDR3 covers 15 residues.

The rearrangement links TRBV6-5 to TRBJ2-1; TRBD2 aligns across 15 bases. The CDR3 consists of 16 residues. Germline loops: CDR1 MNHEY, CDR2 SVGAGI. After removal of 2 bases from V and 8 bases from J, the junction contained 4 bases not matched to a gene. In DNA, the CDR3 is TGTGCCAGCAGTTACGGGACTAGCGGGAGGCAGGATGAGCAGTTCTTC. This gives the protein CASSYGTSGRQDEQFF.

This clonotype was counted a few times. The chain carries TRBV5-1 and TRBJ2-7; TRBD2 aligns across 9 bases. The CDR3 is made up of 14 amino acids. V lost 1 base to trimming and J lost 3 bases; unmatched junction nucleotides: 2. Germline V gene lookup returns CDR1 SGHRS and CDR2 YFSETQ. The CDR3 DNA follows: TGCGCCAGCAGCTTGTTTAGCGGGAGCTACGAGCAGTACTTC. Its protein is CASSLFSGSYEQYF.

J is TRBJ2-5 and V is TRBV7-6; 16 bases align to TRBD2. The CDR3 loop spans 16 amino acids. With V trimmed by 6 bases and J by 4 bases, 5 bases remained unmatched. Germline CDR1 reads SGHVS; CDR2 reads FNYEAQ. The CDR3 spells CASRQGTSGRGETQYF. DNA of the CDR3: TGTGCCAGCAGACAGGGGACTAGCGGGAGGGGAGAGACCCAGTACTTC.

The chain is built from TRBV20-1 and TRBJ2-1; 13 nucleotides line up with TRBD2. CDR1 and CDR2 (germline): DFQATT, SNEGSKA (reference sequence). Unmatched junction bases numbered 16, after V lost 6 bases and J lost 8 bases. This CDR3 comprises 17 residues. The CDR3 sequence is CSALGRTSGSSGHEQFF. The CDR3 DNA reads TGCAGTGCCTTGGGCCGGACTAGCGGGAGCTCGGGCCATGAGCAGTTCTTC.

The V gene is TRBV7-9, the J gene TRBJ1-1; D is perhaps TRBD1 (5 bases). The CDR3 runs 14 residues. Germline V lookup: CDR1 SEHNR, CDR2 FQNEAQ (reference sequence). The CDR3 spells CVIEAGTGNTEAFF. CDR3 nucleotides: TGTGTCATCGAAGCCGGGACGGGGAACACTGAAGCTTTCTTT.

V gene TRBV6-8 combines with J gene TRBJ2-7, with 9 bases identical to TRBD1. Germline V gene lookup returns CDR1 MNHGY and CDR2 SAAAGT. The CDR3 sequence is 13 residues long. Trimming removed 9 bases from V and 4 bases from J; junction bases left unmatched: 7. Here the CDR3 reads CARAGQGWYEQYF. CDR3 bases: TGTGCCAGAGCGGGACAGGGTTGGTACGAGCAGTACTTC.

The CDR3 region is CASSQTHSNQPPAKKLLDEQYF. The CDR3 DNA sequence: TGTGCCAGTAGTCAGACACATAGCAATCAGCCCCCAGCAAAAAAACTGCTGGACGAGCAGTACTTC. V gene TRBV19 combines with J gene TRBJ2-7; D is uncertain. V gave up 5 bases and J gave up 5 bases, with 40 bases separating them. CDR3 length equals 22 residues. Germline V CDR1 and CDR2: LNHDA, SQIVND (reference sequence).

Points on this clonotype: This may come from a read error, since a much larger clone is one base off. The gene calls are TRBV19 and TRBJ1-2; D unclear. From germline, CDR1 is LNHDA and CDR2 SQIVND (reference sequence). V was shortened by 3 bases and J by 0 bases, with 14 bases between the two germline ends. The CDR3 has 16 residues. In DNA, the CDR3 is TGTGCCAGTAGTATTCCGCGGCCAGCAACTAACTATGGCTACACCTTC. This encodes CASSIPRPATNYGYTF. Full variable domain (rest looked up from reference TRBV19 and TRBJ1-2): DGGITQSPKYLFRKEGQNVTLSCEQNLNHDAMYWYRQDPGQGLRLIYYSQIVNDFQKGDIAEGYSVSREKKESFPLTVTSAQKNPTAFYLCASSIPRPATNYGYTFGSGTRLTVV.

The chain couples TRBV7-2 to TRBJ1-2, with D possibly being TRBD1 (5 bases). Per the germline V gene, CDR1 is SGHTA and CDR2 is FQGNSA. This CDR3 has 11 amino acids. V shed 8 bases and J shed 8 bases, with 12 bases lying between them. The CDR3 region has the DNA TGTGCCAGCGGGACGCCGAACGGCTACACCTTC. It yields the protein CASGTPNGYTF.

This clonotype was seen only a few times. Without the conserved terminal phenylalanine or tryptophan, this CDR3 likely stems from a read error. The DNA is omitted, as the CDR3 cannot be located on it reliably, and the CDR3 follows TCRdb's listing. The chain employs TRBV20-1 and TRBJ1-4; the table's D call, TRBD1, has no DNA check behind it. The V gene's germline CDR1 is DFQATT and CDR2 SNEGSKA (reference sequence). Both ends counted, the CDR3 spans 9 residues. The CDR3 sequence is CSARQDRSY.